One sample yielded the 8 T cell receptor beta chains listed below, sequenced in a study of shared clonotypes between healthy human individuals. The repertoire was sequenced with immunoSEQ multiplex PCR; TCRdb's copy has only in-frame clones and lacks some. The sample records 2 million to 2.5 million clones, roughly 95% being singletons. Sequenced sample: naive CD4+ T cells sorted from blood. The subset: CD45RA+ positively selected. These receptors were taken from a man aged 18-30 years in good health.

The chain joins TRBV7-9 to TRBJ2-1; D remains ambiguous. Germline CDR1 and CDR2: SEHNR and FQNEAQ (reference sequence). The CDR3 loop spans 15 amino acids. The V end lost 5 bases, the J end lost 2 bases, and 13 bases lay between the germline ends. CDR3 in DNA: TGTGCCAGCAGCCTGGGCAGGAGCCCCTACAATGAGCAGTTCTTC. It translates to CASSLGRSPYNEQFF.

Turning to this clone: The same CDR3 can be traced to other DNA sequences in this sample. The CDR3 nucleotides read TGTGCCAGCAGTAGGACTAGCGGGGGGACCTACAATGAGCAGTTCTTC. Protein: CASSRTSGGTYNEQFF. The chain links TRBV27 to TRBJ2-1; 14 nucleotides line up with TRBD2. Germline trimming cut 5 bases from V and 2 bases from J; bases unmatched to any gene: 2. The CDR3 extends over 16 amino acids. CDR1 is MNHEY and CDR2 is SMNVEV in the germline V gene (reference sequence).

Concerning this clone itself: The same CDR3 arises from other DNA sequences in this sample as well. The rearrangement uses TRBV27 and TRBJ2-3, with 12 positions matching TRBD2. Losses at the gene ends were 4 bases for V and 0 bases for J; bases not matched to a gene: 2. The germline CDR1 and CDR2 sequences are MNHEY and SMNVEV (reference sequence). The CDR3 is 16 residues long. This chain's CDR3 is CASSSGLAGSTDTQYF. CDR3 coding DNA: TGTGCCAGCAGTTCAGGACTAGCGGGGAGCACAGATACGCAGTATTTT.

The rearrangement joins TRBV14 to TRBJ1-2; D might be TRBD1 (5 bases). The V end lost 1 base, the J end lost 1 base, and 13 bases lay between the germline ends. This CDR3 spans 16 amino acids. The germline CDR1 and CDR2 sequences are SGHDN and FVKESK. The CDR3 coding sequence is TGTGCCAGCAGCCAAGTTGGAGGGGCTGGTAACTATGGCTACACCTTC. This codes for CASSQVGGAGNYGYTF.

The rearrangement links TRBV2 to TRBJ1-2; D might be TRBD1 (5 bases). This CDR3 has 14 amino acids. The ends were cut back, 2 bases at V and 3 bases at J, with 10 bases in the middle. Germline V lookup: CDR1 SNHLY, CDR2 FYNNEI. Written as DNA, the CDR3 is TGTGCCAGCAGTGAAAGTGGGGCCGACTATGGCTACACCTTC. As protein: CASSESGADYGYTF.

For the CDR3, the DNA is TGCGCCAGCAGCGTTCAGCCGTCAACTAATGAAAAACTGTTTTTT. This encodes CASSVQPSTNEKLFF. The chain employs TRBV5-1 and TRBJ1-4; D is ambiguous. This CDR3 has 15 amino acids. The V end lost 4 bases, the J end lost 0 bases, and 10 bases lay between the germline ends. Germline-derived CDR1 and CDR2 are SGHRS and YFSETQ.

This chain connects TRBV7-9 to TRBJ1-6; D perhaps matches TRBD1 (5 bases). The CDR3 contains 15 residues. Germline assignment: CDR1 SEHNR and CDR2 FQNEAQ (reference sequence). V was cut by 3 bases and J by 4 bases, with 10 bases left in between. CDR3 amino acids: CASSFGTVYNSPLHF. CDR3 sequence (DNA): TGTGCCAGCAGCTTCGGGACGGTTTATAATTCACCCCTCCACTTT.

The chain joins TRBV18 to TRBJ1-4; TRBD1 matches 11 bases. Germline CDR1 and CDR2: KGHSH and LQKENI. V was clipped by 3 bases and J by 6 bases; unmatched bases: 3. CDR3 size: 15 residues. The CDR3 sequence: CASSPSDRGHEKLFF. The CDR3 DNA follows: TGTGCCAGCTCACCGTCGGACAGGGGGCATGAAAAACTGTTTTTT.